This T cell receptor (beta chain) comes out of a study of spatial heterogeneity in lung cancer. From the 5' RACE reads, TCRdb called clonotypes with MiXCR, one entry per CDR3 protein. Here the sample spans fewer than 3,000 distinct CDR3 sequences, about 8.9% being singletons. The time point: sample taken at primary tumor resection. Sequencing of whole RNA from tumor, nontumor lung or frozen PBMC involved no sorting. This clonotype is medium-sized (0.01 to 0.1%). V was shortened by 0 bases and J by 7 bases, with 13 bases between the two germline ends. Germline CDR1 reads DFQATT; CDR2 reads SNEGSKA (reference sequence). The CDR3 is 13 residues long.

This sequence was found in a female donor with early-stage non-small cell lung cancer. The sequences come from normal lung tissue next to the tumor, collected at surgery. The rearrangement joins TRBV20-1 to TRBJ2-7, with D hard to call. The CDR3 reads CSARDLVGREQYF. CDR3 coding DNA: TGCAGTGCTAGAGATTTGGTAGGGCGGGAGCAGTACTTC.